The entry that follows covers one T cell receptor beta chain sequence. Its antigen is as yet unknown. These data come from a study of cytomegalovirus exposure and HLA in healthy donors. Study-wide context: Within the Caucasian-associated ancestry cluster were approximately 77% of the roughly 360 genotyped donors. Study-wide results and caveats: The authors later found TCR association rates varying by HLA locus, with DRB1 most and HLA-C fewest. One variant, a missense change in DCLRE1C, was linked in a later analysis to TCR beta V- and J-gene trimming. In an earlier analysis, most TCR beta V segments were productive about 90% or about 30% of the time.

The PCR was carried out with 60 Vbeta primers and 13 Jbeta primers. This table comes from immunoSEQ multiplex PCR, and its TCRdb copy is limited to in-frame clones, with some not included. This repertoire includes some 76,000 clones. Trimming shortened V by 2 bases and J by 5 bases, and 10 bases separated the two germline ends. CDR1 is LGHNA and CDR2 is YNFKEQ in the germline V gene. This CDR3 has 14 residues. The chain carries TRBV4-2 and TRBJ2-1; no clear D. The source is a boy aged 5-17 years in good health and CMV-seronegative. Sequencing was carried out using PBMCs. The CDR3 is CASSQWQVNNEQFF. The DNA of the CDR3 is TGTGCCAGCAGCCAATGGCAGGTAAACAATGAGCAGTTCTTC.